The rows below give T cell receptor beta chains drawn from one sample of a study of PD-1 blockade in classical Hodgkin lymphoma. Produced via immunoSEQ multiplex PCR; TCRdb's table is partial and in-frame only. The sample carries roughly 19,000 clones, around 85% recorded once. The material was peripheral blood mononuclear cells (PBMCs), obtained at baseline. Source of these receptors: a human donor with classical Hodgkin lymphoma. The CDR3 runs from the conserved cysteine through the conserved F or W. Only some rows state a clone size, as once, few, many or a class for expanded clones.

CDR3 length	V gene	clone size	J gene	CDR3 protein
15	TRBV6-6	NA	TRBJ1-1	CASRYRVGRNTEAFF
15	TRBV19	NA	TRBJ2-5	CASSTGGWGQETQYF
12	TRBV9	few	TRBJ1-2	CASSGPGYGYTF
17	TRBV30	NA	TRBJ1-5	CAWSNLDDWDGYQPQHF
13	TRBV19	NA	TRBJ2-7	CASSRTGGYEQYF
15	TRBV6-5	NA	TRBJ1-3	CASRTEGGRGNTIYF
11	TRBV19	NA	TRBJ2-5	CASSISETQYF
12	TRBV6-6	once	TRBJ1-2	CASSYGQGPIIF
13	TRBV4-2	NA	TRBJ2-7	CASSQDNGYEQYF
13	TRBV6-6	NA	TRBJ1-5	CASRNKGGQPQHF
14	TRBV19	large	TRBJ2-7	CASSMGRGIYEQYF
14	TRBV4-2	NA	TRBJ1-3	CASSQGGFGNTIYF
14	TRBV10-2	NA	TRBJ1-6	CASSVRGIDSPLHF
15	TRBV5-1	few	TRBJ2-7	CASSSDSPTFYEQYF